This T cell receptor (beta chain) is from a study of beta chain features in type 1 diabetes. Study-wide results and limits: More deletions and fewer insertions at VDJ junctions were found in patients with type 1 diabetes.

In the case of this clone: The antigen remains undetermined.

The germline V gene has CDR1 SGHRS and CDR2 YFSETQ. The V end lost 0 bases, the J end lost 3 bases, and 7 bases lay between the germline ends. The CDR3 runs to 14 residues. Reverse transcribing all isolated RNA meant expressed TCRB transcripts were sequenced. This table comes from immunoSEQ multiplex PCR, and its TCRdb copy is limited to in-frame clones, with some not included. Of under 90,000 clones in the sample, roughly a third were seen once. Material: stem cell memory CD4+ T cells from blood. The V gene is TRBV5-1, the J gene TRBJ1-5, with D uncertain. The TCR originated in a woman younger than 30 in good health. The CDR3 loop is CASSLAGDNQPQHF. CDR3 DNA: TGCGCCAGCAGCTTGGCCGGAGACAATCAGCCCCAGCATTTT.